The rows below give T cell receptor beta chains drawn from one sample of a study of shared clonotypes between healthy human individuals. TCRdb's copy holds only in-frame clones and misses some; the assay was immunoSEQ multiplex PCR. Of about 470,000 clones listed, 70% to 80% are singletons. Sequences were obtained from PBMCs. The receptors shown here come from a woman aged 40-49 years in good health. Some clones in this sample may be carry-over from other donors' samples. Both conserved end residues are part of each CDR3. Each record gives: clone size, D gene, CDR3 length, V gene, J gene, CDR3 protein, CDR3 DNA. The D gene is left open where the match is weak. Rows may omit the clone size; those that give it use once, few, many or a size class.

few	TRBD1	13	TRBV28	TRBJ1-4	CASRDRVGEKLFF	TGTGCCAGCCGGGACAGGGTTGGGGAAAAACTGTTTTTT
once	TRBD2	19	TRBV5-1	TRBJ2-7	CASSLGPGTSGSPPYEQYF	TGCGCCAGCAGCTTGGGCCCCGGGACTAGCGGGAGCCCCCCCTACGAGCAGTACTTC
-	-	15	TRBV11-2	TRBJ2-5	CASSLEGTAGETQYF	TGTGCCAGCAGCTTAGAGGGGACGGCCGGGGAGACCCAGTACTTC
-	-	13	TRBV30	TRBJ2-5	CAWSPGLGETQYF	TGTGCCTGGAGTCCGGGCCTTGGGGAGACCCAGTACTTC
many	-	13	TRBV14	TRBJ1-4	CASSRDNNEKLFF	TGTGCCAGCAGCAGGGACAATAATGAAAAACTGTTTTTT
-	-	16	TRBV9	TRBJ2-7	CASSVGGAGTDYEQYF	TGTGCCAGCAGCGTAGGGGGGGCCGGGACAGACTACGAGCAGTACTTC
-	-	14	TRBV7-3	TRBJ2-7	CASSPGGTSSRQYF	TGTGCCAGCAGTCCTGGGGGGACATCGAGTCGGCAGTACTTC
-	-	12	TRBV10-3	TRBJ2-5	CAISDLRETQYF	TGTGCCATCAGTGATCTGAGGGAGACCCAGTACTTC
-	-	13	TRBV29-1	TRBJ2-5	CSVGGLGAETQYF	TGCAGCGTTGGGGGACTGGGAGCAGAGACCCAGTACTTC
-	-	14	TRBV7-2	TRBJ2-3	CASSLMQGPDTQYF	TGTGCCAGCAGCTTGATGCAGGGCCCCGATACGCAGTATTTT
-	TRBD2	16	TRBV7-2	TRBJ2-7	CASSLSAGGPPYEQYF	TGTGCCAGCAGCTTATCTGCGGGAGGGCCTCCCTACGAGCAGTACTTC
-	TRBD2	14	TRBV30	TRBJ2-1	CAWRDYRNYNEQFF	TGTGCCTGGCGGGACTACAGGAACTACAATGAGCAGTTCTTC
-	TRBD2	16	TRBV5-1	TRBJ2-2	CASSLPAGGPAGELFF	TGCGCCAGCAGCTTGCCTGCGGGAGGTCCCGCCGGGGAGCTGTTTTTT
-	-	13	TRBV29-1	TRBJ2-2	CSVWGGTPGELFF	TGCAGCGTTTGGGGCGGGACCCCCGGGGAGCTGTTTTTT
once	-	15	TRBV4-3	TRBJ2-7	CASSQQAGLSYEQYF	TGCGCCAGCAGCCAACAGGCAGGGCTATCCTACGAGCAGTACTTC
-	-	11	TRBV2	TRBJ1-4	CASGRNEKLFF	TGTGCCAGCGGAAGGAATGAAAAACTGTTTTTT
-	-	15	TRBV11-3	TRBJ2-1	CASSLKGRGNNEQFF	TGTGCCAGCAGCTTAAAGGGGCGGGGAAACAATGAGCAGTTCTTC
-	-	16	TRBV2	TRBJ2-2	CASSLNRDPSSGELFF	TGTGCCAGCAGTCTTAACCGGGACCCTTCTAGCGGGGAGCTGTTTTTT
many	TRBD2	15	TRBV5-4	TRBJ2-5	CASSLGWRDAGAQYF	TGTGCCAGCAGCTTGGGGTGGCGGGATGCGGGGGCCCAGTACTTC
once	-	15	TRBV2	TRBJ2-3	CASSEVQRTTDTQYF	TGTGCCAGCAGTGAAGTTCAGCGGACCACAGATACGCAGTATTTT
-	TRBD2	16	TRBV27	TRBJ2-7	CASSPSPAGGSGEQYF	TGTGCCAGCAGTCCCTCCCCAGCGGGAGGCTCAGGAGAGCAGTACTTC
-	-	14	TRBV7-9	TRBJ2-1	CASSPWGSYNEQFF	TGTGCCAGCAGCCCTTGGGGGTCCTACAATGAGCAGTTCTTC
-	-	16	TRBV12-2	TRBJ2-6	CASRLIGRAGANVLTF	TGTGCAAGTCGTCTCATAGGGCGCGCTGGGGCCAACGTCCTGACTTTC
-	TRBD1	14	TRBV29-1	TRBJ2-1	CSVGKDRGETQQFF	TGCAGCGTTGGTAAGGACAGGGGCGAGACCCAGCAGTTCTTC
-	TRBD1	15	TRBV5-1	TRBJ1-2	CASSPDRVANYGYTF	TGCGCCAGCAGCCCCGACAGGGTTGCTAACTATGGCTACACCTTC
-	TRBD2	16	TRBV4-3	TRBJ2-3	CASTPRGDLSSDTQYF	TGCGCCAGCACCCCCCGGGGGGATTTAAGCTCAGATACGCAGTATTTT
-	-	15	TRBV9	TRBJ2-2	CASSVGQGLSGELFF	TGTGCCAGCAGCGTAGGTCAGGGTTTGTCCGGGGAGCTGTTTTTT
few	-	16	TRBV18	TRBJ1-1	CASSPEQDPMNTEAFF	TGTGCCAGCTCACCAGAACAGGACCCGATGAACACTGAAGCTTTCTTT
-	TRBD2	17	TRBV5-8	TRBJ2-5	CASSLPRAGVHQETQYF	TGTGCCAGCAGCTTACCACGAGCGGGGGTACATCAAGAGACCCAGTACTTC
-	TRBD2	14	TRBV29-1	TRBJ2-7	CSVERSGGGYEQYF	TGCAGCGTTGAACGTAGCGGGGGAGGGTACGAGCAGTACTTC
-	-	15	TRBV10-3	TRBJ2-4	CAISDRARAKNIQYF	TGTGCCATCAGTGACCGGGCCAGGGCCAAAAACATTCAGTACTTC
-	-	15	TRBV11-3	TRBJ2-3	CASSLKGRNTDTQYF	TGTGCCAGCAGCTTAAAGGGGAGAAACACAGATACGCAGTATTTT
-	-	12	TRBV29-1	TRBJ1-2	CSVGDSSYGYTF	TGCAGCGTTGGCGACAGCAGCTATGGCTACACCTTC
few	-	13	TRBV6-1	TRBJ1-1	CASSPGENTEAFF	TGTGCCAGCAGTCCGGGTGAGAACACTGAAGCTTTCTTT
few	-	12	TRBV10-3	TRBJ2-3	CAISEVADTQYF	TGTGCCATCAGTGAAGTAGCAGATACGCAGTATTTT
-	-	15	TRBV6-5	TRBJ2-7	CASSYSGRGPREQYF	TGTGCCAGCAGTTACTCGGGACGTGGGCCTCGGGAGCAGTACTTC
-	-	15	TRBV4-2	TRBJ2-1	CASSQSPTRGNEQFF	TGTGCCAGCAGCCAATCACCCACTAGAGGCAATGAGCAGTTCTTC
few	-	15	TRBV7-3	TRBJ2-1	CASSSRDSSYNEQFF	TGTGCCAGCAGCTCCCGGGACTCGTCCTACAATGAGCAGTTCTTC
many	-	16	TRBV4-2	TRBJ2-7	CASSQEVGVGGNEQYF	TGTGCCAGCAGCCAAGAGGTGGGAGTGGGTGGAAACGAGCAGTACTTC
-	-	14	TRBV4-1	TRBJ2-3	CASSRSEGTDTQYF	TGCGCCAGCAGCCGAAGTGAAGGGACAGATACGCAGTATTTT
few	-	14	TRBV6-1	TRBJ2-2	CASSEMKGPGELFF	TGTGCCAGCAGTGAAATGAAGGGTCCCGGGGAGCTGTTTTTT
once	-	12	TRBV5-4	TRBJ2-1	CASSFTGNEQFF	TGTGCCAGCAGCTTTACCGGGAACGAGCAGTTCTTC
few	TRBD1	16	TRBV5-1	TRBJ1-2	CASSPPTGIRGYGYTF	TGCGCCAGCAGCCCACCGACAGGGATAAGGGGCTATGGCTACACCTTC
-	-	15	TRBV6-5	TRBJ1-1	CASSYSSVGNTEAFF	TGTGCCAGCAGTTACTCGAGCGTCGGGAACACTGAAGCTTTCTTT